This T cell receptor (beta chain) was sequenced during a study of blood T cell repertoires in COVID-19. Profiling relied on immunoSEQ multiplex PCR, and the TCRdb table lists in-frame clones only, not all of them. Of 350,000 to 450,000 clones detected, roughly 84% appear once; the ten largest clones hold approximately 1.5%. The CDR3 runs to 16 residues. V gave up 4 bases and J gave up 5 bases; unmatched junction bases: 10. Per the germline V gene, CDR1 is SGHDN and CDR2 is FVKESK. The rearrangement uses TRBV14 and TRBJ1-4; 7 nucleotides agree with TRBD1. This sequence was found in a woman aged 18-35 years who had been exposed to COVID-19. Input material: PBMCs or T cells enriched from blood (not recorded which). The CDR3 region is CASSLRMTGRNEKLFF. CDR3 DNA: TGTGCCAGCAGCCTCCGCATGACAGGGCGGAATGAAAAACTGTTTTTT.